The 9 T cell receptor beta chains in this list originate from one sample, sequenced in a study of OX40 agonist ivuxolimab in advanced cancers. Measured with immunoSEQ multiplex PCR; TCRdb has only the in-frame clones, and not every one. The sample has some 45,000 clones; 75% to 90% are singletons. The sample here was CD4+ or CD8+ T cells sorted from blood, taken in a trial of the OX40 agonist ivuxolimab. These receptors all stem from an adult with an advanced solid tumor such as melanoma, head and neck, liver or kidney cancer.

The V gene is TRBV6-6, the J gene TRBJ1-2; D uncertain. V dropped 2 bases and J dropped 2 bases, with 9 bases sitting between them. The CDR3 has 14 residues. Germline CDR1 reads MNHNY; CDR2 reads SVGAGI (reference sequence). Here the CDR3 reads CASSYGQVNYGYTF. The CDR3 bases are TGTGCCAGCAGTTACGGGCAGGTGAACTATGGCTACACCTTC.

The rearrangement uses TRBV27 and TRBJ1-5, with TRBD1 identical over 8 bases. The CDR3 extends over 15 amino acids. V lost 5 bases to trimming and J lost 2 bases; unmatched junction nucleotides: 5. Per germline, CDR1 MNHEY and CDR2 SMNVEV (reference sequence). CDR3 nucleotide sequence: TGTGCCAGCAGTCGGACAGGGCTGGGCAATCAGCCCCAGCATTTT. Translation: CASSRTGLGNQPQHF.

The chain is built from TRBV6-1 and TRBJ2-7, with a weak D call TRBD1 (5 bases). V lost 8 bases to trimming and J lost 6 bases, with 20 bases between them. This CDR3 contains 14 residues. Per the germline V gene, CDR1 is MNHNS and CDR2 is SASEGT. CDR3 loop: CASSHRGQGTEQYF. The DNA for the CDR3 is TGTGCCAGCTCTCATAGGGGCCAGGGCACCGAGCAGTACTTC.

The CDR3 region has the DNA TGCGCCAGCAGCTTCGGACCTAGCACAGATACGCAGTATTTT. It translates to CASSFGPSTDTQYF. This sequence joins TRBV5-1 and TRBJ2-3; D not resolved. The V and J ends lost 2 bases and 0 bases respectively, with 7 bases between them. Germline values: CDR1 SGHRS, CDR2 YFSETQ. The CDR3 has 14 residues.

The genes are TRBV28 and TRBJ1-1; TRBD1 is a possible D gene (6 bases). This CDR3 has 13 amino acids. The germline CDR1 and CDR2 sequences are MDHEN and SYDVKM. V was shortened by 10 bases and J by 6 bases, with 18 bases between the two germline ends. The DNA for the CDR3 is TGTGCCACCTCTACGGGGGGGGCTTCTGAAGCTTTCTTT. Protein sequence: CATSTGGASEAFF.

The chain is built from TRBV6-1 and TRBJ1-6; 9 bases are a match to TRBD1. Trimming cost V 5 bases and J 5 bases; bases outside gene matches: 1. Per the germline V gene, CDR1 is MNHNS and CDR2 is SASEGT. The CDR3 extends over 14 amino acids. DNA for the CDR3: TGTGCCAGCAGTAGGACAGGGGATAATTCACCCCTCCACTTT. Translation: CASSRTGDNSPLHF.

The chain couples TRBV30 to TRBJ1-5, with a weak D call TRBD1 (6 bases). Trimming removed 2 bases from V and 4 bases from J, with 9 bases in between. This CDR3 contains 13 residues. The germline CDR1 and CDR2 sequences are GTSNPN and SVGIG (reference sequence). CDR3 sequence: CAWSHRANQPQHF. In DNA form, the CDR3 reads TGTGCCTGGAGTCACAGGGCGAATCAGCCCCAGCATTTT.

V and J are TRBV10-3 and TRBJ2-5; D remains ambiguous. The DNA end is a closer match to TRBJ2-7, so the J assignment may be wrong. Germline CDR1 reads ENHRY; CDR2 reads SYGVKD. The length of the CDR3 is 15 residues. CDR3 DNA sequence: TGTGCCATTCGAATGGCGGACGGCAGCTCCTACGAGCAGTACTTC. Translating it yields CAIRMADGSSYEQYF.

The genes are TRBV4-1 and TRBJ2-5, with TRBD1 as a possible D gene (5 bases). The CDR3 sequence is 15 residues long. Trimming shortened V by 1 base and J by 1 base, and 10 bases separated the two germline ends. CDR1 and CDR2 (germline): MGHRA, YSYEKL. CDR3 nucleotide sequence: TGCGCCAGCAGCCAAGGACAGCAGACCCAAGAGACCCAGTACTTC. Protein: CASSQGQQTQETQYF.